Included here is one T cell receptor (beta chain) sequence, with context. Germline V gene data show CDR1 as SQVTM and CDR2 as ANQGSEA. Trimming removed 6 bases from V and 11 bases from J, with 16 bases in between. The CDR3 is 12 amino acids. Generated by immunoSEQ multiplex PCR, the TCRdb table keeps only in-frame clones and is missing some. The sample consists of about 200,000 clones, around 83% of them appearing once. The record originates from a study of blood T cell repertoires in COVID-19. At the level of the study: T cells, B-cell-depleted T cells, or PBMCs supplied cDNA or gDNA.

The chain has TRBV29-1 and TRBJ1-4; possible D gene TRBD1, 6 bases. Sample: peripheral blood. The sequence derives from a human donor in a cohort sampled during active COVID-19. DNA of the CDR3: TGCAGCGTGGCCCTCACAGGGAACAAACTGTTTTTT. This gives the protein CSVALTGNKLFF.